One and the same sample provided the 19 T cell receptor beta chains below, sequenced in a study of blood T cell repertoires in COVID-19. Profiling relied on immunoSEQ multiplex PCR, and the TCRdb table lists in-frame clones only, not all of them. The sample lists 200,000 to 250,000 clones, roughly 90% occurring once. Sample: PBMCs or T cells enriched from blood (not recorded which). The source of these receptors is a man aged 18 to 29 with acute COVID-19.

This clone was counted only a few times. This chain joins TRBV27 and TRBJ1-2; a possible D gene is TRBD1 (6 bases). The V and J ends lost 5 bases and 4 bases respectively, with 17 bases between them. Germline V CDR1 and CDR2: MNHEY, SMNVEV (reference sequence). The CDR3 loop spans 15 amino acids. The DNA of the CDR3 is TGTGCCAGCAGTCGGGGTGTGGGGGCTCTCTATGGCTACACCTTC. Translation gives CASSRGVGALYGYTF.

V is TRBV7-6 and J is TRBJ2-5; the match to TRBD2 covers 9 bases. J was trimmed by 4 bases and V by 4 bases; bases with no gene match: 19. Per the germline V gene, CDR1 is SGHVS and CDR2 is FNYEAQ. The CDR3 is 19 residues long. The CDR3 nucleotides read TGTGCCAGCAGCTCCCTAGCTACCATGAGCGGGAGGTTCGCAGAGACCCAGTACTTC. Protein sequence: CASSSLATMSGRFAETQYF.

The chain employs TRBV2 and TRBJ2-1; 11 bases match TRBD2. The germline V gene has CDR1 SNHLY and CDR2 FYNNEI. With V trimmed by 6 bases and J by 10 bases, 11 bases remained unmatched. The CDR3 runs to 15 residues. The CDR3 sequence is CASRGTSGLQKEQFF. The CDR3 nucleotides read TGTGCCAGCAGGGGGACTAGCGGACTACAAAAGGAGCAGTTCTTC.

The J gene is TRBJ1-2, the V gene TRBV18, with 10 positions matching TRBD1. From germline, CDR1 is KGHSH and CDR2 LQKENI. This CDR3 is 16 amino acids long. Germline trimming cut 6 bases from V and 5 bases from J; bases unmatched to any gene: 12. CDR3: CASSPSATGGLYGYTF. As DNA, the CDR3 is TGTGCCAGCTCCCCCAGCGCGACAGGGGGCTTATATGGCTACACCTTC.

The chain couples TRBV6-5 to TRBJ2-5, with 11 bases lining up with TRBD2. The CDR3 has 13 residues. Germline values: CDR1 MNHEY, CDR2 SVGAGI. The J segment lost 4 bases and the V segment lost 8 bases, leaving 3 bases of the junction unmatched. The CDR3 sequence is CASLAGGRETQYF. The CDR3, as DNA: TGTGCCAGCCTAGCGGGAGGTAGAGAGACCCAGTACTTC.

The CDR3 region is CASSVDSEQFF. The CDR3 region has the DNA TGTGCCAGCAGCGTAGACTCAGAGCAGTTCTTC. The genes are TRBV9 and TRBJ2-1; D is uncertain. CDR3 length: 11 residues. The germline CDR1 and CDR2 sequences are SGDLS and YYNGEE. The germline V and J ends were trimmed by 0 bases and 10 bases, with 5 bases remaining between them. Combining the CDR3 with reference TRBV9 and TRBJ2-1 gives the whole variable domain DSGVTQTPKHLITATGQRVTLRCSPRSGDLSVYWYQQSLDQGLQFLIQYYNGEERAKGNILERFSAQQFPDLHSELNLSSLELGDSALYFCASSVDSEQFFGPGTRLTVL.

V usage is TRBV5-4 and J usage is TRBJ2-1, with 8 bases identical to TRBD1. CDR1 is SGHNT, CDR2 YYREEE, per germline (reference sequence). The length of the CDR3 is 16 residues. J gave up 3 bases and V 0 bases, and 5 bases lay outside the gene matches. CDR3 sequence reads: CASSLGTGGNYNEQFF. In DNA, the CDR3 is TGTGCCAGCAGCTTGGGTACAGGGGGAAACTACAATGAGCAGTTCTTC.

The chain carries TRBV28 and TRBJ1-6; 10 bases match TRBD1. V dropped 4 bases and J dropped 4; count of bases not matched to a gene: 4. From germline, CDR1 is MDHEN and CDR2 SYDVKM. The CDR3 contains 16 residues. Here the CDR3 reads CASSSGTGAYNSPLHF. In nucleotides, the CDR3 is TGTGCCAGCAGTTCCGGGACAGGGGCTTATAATTCACCCCTCCACTTT.

CDR3 region: CATSLEDGAGVWTDTQYF. CDR3 coding DNA: TGTGCCACCAGCTTAGAGGATGGTGCGGGAGTATGGACAGATACGCAGTATTTT. This chain connects TRBV15 to TRBJ2-3, with 7 nucleotides matching TRBD2. Germline trimming cut 5 bases from V and 3 bases from J; bases unmatched to any gene: 17. Germline assignment: CDR1 LNHNV and CDR2 YYDKDF (reference sequence). The CDR3 consists of 18 residues.

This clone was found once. CDR3 nucleotides: TGTGCCAGCAGTTTTAAGGGGACAGGTTCCTACGAGCAGTACTTC. It translates to CASSFKGTGSYEQYF. This chain joins TRBV28 and TRBJ2-7; 8 nucleotides agree with TRBD1. The CDR3 totals 15 residues. V lost 3 bases to trimming and J lost 1 base; unmatched junction nucleotides: 5. Germline V gene data show CDR1 as MDHEN and CDR2 as SYDVKM.

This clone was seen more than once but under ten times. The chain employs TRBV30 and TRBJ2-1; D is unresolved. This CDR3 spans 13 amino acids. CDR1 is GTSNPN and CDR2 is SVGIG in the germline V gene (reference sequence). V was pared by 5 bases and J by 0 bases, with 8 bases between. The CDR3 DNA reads TGTGCCTGGGTATTGTCCTCCTACAATGAGCAGTTCTTC. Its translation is CAWVLSSYNEQFF. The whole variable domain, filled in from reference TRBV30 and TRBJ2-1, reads SQTIHQWPATLVQPVGSPLSLECTVEGTSNPNLYWYRQAAGRGLQLLFYSVGIGQISSEVPQNLSASRPQDRQFILSSKKLLLSDSGFYLCAWVLSSYNEQFFGPGTRLTVL.

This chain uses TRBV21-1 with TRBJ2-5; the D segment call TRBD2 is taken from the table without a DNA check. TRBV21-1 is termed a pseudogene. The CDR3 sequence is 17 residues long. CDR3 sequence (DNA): TGTGCCAGCAGCCCTCCCCCTAGCGGGGGCCCCAAAGAGACCCAGTACTTC. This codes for CASSPPPSGGPKETQYF.

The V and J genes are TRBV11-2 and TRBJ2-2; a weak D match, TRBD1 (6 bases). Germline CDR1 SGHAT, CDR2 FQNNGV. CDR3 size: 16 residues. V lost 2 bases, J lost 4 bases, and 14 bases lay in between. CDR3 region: CASSLIPGAGTGELFF. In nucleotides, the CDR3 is TGTGCCAGCAGCTTAATCCCAGGGGCGGGCACCGGGGAGCTGTTTTTT.

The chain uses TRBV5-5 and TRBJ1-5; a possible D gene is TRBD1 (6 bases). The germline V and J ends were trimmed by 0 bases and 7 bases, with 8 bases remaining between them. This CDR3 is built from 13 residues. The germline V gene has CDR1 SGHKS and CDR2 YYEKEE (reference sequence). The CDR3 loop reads CASSLDRVQPQHF. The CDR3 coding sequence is TGTGCCAGCAGCTTGGACAGGGTACAGCCCCAGCATTTT.

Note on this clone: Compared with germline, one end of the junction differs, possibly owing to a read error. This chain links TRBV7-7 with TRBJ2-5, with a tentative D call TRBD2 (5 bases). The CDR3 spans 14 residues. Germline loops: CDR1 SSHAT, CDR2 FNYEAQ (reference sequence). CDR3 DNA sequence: TGTGCTAGCAGCTTAGAAGCGGTTCAAGAGACCCAGTACTTC. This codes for CASSLEAVQETQYF.

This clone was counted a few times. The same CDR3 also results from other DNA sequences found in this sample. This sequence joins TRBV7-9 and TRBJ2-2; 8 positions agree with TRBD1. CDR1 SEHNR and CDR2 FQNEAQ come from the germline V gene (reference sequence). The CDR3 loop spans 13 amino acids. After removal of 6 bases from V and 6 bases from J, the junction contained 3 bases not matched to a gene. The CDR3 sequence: CASRPTGAGELFF. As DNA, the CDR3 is TGTGCCAGCAGACCGACAGGGGCCGGGGAGCTGTTTTTT.

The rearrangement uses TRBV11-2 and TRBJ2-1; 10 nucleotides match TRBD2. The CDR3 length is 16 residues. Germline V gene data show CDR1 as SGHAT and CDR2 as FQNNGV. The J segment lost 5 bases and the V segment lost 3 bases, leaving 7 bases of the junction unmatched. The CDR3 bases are TGTGCCAGCAGCTTCATAAAGCGGGAGGGGGACAATGAGCAGTTCTTC. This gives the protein CASSFIKREGDNEQFF.

The CDR3, as DNA: TGTGCCAGCACTCTAGGAGGGACTTCCTACGAGCAGTACTTC. This sequence encodes CASTLGGTSYEQYF. This rearrangement joins TRBV6-5 to TRBJ2-7; TRBD2 is a possible D gene (6 bases). This CDR3 has 14 residues. Germline V gene data show CDR1 as MNHEY and CDR2 as SVGAGI. V gave up 7 bases and J gave up 1 base, with 14 bases separating them.

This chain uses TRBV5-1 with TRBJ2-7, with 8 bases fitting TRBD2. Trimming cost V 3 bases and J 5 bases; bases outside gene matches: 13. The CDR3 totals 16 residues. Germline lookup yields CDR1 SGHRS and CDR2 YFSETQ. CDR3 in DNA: TGCGCCAGCAGCTCCGGGGGGGGCACTTGGGGTGACGAGCAGTACTTC. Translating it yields CASSSGGGTWGDEQYF.